This T cell receptor (beta chain) was captured by sequencing in a study of T cell responses to AZD1222 COVID-19 vaccine (TCRdb year 2021). At the level of the whole study: AZD1222 recipients given second doses at about 4 weeks or at about 12 weeks were pooled, since spike-specific TCR depth and breadth were not found to differ between the two schedules. TCR sequencing covered more than 230 trial participants: 200 to 210 given two doses of AZD1222 and 26 given two doses of MenACWY control vaccine. Trial participants were enrolled into age subgroups of 18-55, 56-69 and 70-plus years, which contained about 150, 27 and 61 TCR-sequenced participants, respectively.

The CDR3 regions of human TCRbeta chains were analyzed by immunosequencing. The original pipeline was this. Repertoire TCRs were matched against a reference library of SARS-CoV-2-specific TCRs generated with the MIRA antigen-specificity platform. Breadth meant the fraction of unique TCRs that were SARS-CoV-2-associated, whereas depth meant the fraction of total T cells that were SARS-CoV-2-associated. Using the MIRA data, every spike-specific TCR was mapped to the spike region that the TCR reacted to and assigned to either a CD4 or a CD8 class. Log10-transformed breadth and depth values were compared by one-way ANOVA with Sidak's multiple comparisons tests. The table was pulled from immuneACCESS by TCRdb, which kept in-frame rearrangements only. Such tables lose some clones; where checked, under half of the loss comes from unresolved V genes, and the rest has no known cause. The DNA gave D and trimming, while V, J and clone size come from that table. A total of roughly 160,000 clones appear in this sample, about nine tenths of them only once. Approximately 5.7% of the sample goes to the ten largest clones.

Broad study findings and their caveats: The 56-69-year group was small, and its depth increase did not reach significance, likely because of low power. Participants were mostly white British, with more females than males. The authors suggested clonal diversity may have been underestimated. Vaccine-associated CD4 TCRs spanned the whole spike protein, with dominant responses in regions 160-218 and 743-854. After two AZD1222 doses, spike-specific TCR breadth and depth were significantly higher than at day 0 and than in MenACWY recipients. Epitopes outside the regions mutated in the B.1.351 and B.1.1.7 variants were reportedly recognized by nearly half of the unique spike-specific TCRs. Because no samples from the day 14 peak response were available, repertoires could be characterized only after the peak T cell response. Conclusions about previously exposed vaccinees were limited because only six AZD1222 recipients were SARS-CoV-2 seropositive at baseline.

The CDR3, from cysteine to phenylalanine, totals 13 residues. The entry retains the CDR3 DNA only, 39 bases that are in frame from base 1. V loses 1 base of germline sequence and J loses 8 bases, and the interval between the two ends is 11 bases. The germline V gene (reference sequence) specifies LNHDA as CDR1 and SQIVND as CDR2. Comments on this clone: What this receptor recognizes is not known. Nothing much larger sits one base from this clone, and base qualities are not available.

The intended sense of this specimen's time point label: baseline before first vaccination. Vaccinee samples came from UK trials COV001 and COV002, including a single-blind randomized controlled phase 2/3 trial of AZD1222 (ChAdOx1 nCoV-19) in healthy adults. Trial participant PBMC samples were collected at day 0 and day 28 after the second dose for TCRbeta chain sequencing. The receptor was derived from an adult in good health. The input for sequencing was peripheral blood, taken on day 0 of AZD1222 vaccination. This receptor chain uses TRBV19 and TRBJ1-2; no D gene call is confident. The DNA sequence reads TGTGCCAGTAGTATAGCTCCCGATCCGGGCTACACCTTC. It encodes CASSIAPDPGYTF.